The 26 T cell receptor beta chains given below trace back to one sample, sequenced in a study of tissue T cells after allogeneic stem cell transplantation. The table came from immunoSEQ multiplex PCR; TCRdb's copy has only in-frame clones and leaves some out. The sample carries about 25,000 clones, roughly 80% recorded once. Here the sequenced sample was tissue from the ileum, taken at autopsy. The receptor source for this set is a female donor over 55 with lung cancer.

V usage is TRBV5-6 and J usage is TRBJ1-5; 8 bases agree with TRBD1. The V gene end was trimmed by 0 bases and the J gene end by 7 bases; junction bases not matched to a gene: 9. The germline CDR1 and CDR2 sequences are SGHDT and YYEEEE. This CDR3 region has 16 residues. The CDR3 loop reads CASSLAQGADSQPQHF. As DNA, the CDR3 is TGTGCCAGCAGCTTGGCCCAGGGGGCCGATTCGCAGCCCCAGCATTTT.

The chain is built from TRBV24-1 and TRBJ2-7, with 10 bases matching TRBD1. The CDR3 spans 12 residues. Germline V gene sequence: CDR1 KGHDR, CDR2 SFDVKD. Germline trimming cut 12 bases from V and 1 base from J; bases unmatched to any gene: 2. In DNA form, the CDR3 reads TGTGCCGCGGGACAGGGGTCCTACGAGCAGTACTTC. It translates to CAAGQGSYEQYF.

The CDR3 loop is CASSPQTAGLGNTIYF. CDR3 nucleotide sequence: TGTGCCAGCAGCCCTCAAACGGCGGGACTTGGAAACACCATATATTTT. The chain has TRBV7-2 and TRBJ1-3; D is perhaps TRBD1 (5 bases). The CDR3 runs to 16 residues. Germline values: CDR1 SGHTA, CDR2 FQGNSA. V was cut by 5 bases and J by 3 bases, with 17 bases left in between.

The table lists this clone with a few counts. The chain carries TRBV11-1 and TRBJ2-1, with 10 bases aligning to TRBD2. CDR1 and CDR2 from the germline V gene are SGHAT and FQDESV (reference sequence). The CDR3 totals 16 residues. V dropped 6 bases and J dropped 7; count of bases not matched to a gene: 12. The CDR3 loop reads CASSLSTSGGENEQFF. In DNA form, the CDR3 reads TGTGCCAGCAGTCTTAGTACCAGCGGGGGGGAGAATGAGCAGTTCTTC.

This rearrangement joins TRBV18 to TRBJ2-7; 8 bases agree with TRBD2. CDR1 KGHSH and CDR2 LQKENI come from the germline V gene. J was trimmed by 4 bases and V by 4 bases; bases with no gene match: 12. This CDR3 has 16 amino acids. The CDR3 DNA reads TGTGCCAGCTCACTAACGGGAGCGGGGGTATTATACGAGCAGTACTTC. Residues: CASSLTGAGVLYEQYF.

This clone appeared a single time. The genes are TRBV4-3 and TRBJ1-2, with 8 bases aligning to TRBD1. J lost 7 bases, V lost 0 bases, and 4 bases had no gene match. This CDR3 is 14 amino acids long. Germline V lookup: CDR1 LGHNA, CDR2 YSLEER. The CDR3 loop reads CASSQDWQGAGYTF. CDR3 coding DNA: TGCGCCAGCAGCCAAGATTGGCAGGGGGCTGGCTACACCTTC.

CDR3 DNA: TGTGCCAGCAGCGTAGCCGCCGGTGGCACAGATACGCAGTATTTT. Amino acid sequence: CASSVAAGGTDTQYF. The chain joins TRBV9 to TRBJ2-3; D unclear. Trimming removed 0 bases at V and 1 base at J, with 9 bases between. In germline, CDR1 is SGDLS, CDR2 YYNGEE. The CDR3 runs 15 residues.

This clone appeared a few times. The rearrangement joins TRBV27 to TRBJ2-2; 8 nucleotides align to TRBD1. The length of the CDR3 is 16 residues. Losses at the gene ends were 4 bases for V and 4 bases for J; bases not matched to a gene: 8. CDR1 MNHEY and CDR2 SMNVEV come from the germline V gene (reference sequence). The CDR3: CASSSPTGVFTGELFF. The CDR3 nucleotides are TGTGCCAGCAGTTCCCCGACAGGGGTGTTCACCGGGGAGCTGTTTTTT.

CDR3 residues: CASTTWTSEADTQYF. The CDR3 DNA is TGTGCCAGCACCACTTGGACTAGCGAGGCAGATACGCAGTATTTT. J is TRBJ2-3 and V is TRBV11-2, with 9 bases identical to TRBD2. The CDR3 contains 15 residues. J lost 4 bases, V lost 7 bases, and 9 bases had no gene match. Germline V CDR1 and CDR2: SGHAT, FQNNGV.

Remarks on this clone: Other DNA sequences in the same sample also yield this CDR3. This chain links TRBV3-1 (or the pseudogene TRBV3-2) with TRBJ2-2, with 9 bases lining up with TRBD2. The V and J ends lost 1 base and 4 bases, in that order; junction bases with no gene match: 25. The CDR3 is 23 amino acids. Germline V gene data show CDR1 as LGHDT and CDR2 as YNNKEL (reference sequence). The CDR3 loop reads CASSQARGGGLAGGPAGTGELFF. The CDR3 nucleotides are TGTGCCAGCAGCCAAGCGAGGGGAGGAGGGCTCGCGGGGGGGCCCGCGGGCACCGGGGAGCTGTTTTTT.

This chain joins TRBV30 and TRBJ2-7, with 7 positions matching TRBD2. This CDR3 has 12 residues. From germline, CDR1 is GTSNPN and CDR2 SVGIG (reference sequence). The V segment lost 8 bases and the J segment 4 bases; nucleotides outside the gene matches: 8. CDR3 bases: TGTGCCGGAGGGCGGGGGAGGTACGAGCAGTACTTC. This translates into CAGGRGRYEQYF.

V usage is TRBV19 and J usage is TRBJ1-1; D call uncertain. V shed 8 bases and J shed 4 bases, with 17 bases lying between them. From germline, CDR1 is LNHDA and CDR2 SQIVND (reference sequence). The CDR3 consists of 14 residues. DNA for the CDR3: TGTGCCAGTCGCAGAGGACCGACTAGCACTGAAGCTTTCTTT. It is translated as CASRRGPTSTEAFF.

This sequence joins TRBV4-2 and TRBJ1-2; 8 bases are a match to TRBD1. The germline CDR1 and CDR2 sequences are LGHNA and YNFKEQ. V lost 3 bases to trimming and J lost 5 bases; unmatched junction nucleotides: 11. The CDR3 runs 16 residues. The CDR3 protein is CASSHAATGVFYGYTF. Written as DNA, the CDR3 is TGTGCCAGCAGCCACGCCGCGACAGGGGTGTTTTATGGCTACACCTTC.

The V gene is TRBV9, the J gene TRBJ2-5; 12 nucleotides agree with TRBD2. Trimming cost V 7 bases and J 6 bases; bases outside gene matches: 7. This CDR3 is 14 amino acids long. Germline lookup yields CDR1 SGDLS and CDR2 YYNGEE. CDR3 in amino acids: CASGPSGGAQTQYF. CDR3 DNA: TGTGCCAGCGGGCCTAGCGGGGGGGCACAGACCCAGTACTTC.

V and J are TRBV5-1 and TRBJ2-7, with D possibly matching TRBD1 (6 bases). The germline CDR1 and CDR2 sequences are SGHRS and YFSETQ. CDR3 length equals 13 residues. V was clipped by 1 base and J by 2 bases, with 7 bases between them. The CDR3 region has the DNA TGCGCCAGCAGCTTGCCAGGGGCCTACGAGCAGTACTTC. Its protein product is CASSLPGAYEQYF.

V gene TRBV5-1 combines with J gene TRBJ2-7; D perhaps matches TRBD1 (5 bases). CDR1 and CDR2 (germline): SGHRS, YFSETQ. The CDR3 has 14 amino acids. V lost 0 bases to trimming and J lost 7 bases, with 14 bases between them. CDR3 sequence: CASSLDRPGEEQYF. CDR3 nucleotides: TGCGCCAGCAGCTTGGACAGGCCGGGTGAGGAGCAGTACTTC.

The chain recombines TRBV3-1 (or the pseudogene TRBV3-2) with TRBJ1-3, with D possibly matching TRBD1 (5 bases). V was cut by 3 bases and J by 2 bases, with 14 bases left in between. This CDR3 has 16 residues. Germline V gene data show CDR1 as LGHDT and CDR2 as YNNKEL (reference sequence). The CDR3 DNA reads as TGTGCCAGCAGCCAGGTTCCCGGGACTCCTGGAAACACCATATATTTT. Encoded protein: CASSQVPGTPGNTIYF.

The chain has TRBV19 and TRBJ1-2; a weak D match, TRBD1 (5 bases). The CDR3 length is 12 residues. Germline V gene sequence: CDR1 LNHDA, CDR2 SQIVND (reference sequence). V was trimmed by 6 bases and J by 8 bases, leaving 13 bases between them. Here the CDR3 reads CASSPQGGGYTF. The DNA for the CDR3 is TGTGCCAGTAGCCCCCAGGGTGGCGGCTACACCTTC.

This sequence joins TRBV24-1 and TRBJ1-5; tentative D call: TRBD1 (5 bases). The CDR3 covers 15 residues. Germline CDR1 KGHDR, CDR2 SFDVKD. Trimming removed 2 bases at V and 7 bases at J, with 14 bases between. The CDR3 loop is CATSDSSGGNQPQHF. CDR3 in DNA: TGTGCCACCAGTGATTCCTCGGGGGGGAACCAGCCCCAGCATTTT.

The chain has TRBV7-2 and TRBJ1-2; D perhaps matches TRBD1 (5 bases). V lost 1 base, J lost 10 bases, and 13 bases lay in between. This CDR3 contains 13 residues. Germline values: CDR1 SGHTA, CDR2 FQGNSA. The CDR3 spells CASSLVGQGSYTF. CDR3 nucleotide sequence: TGTGCCAGCAGCTTAGTGGGGCAGGGTTCCTACACCTTC. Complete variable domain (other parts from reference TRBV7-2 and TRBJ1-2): GAGVSQSPSNKVTEKGKDVELRCDPISGHTALYWYRQSLGQGLEFLIYFQGNSAPDKSGLPSDRFSAERTGGSVSTLTIQRTQQEDSAVYLCASSLVGQGSYTFGSGTRLTVV.

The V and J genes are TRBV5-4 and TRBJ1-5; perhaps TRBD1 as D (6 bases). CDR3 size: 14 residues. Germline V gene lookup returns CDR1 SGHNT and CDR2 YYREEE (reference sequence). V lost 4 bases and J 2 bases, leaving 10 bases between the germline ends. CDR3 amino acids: CASSREGGNQPQHF. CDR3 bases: TGTGCCAGCAGCCGGGAGGGGGGCAATCAGCCCCAGCATTTT. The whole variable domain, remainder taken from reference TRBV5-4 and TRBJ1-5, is ETGVTQSPTHLIKTRGQQVTLRCSSQSGHNTVSWYQQALGQGPQFIFQYYREEENGRGNFPPRFSGLQFPNYSSELNVNALELDDSALYLCASSREGGNQPQHFGDGTRLSIL.

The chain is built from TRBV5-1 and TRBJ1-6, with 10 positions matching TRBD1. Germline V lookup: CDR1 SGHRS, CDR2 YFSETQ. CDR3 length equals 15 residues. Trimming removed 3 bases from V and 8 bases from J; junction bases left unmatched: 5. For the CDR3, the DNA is TGCGCCAGCAGCTCTAGACAGGGGGCGGATTCACCCCTCCACTTT. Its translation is CASSSRQGADSPLHF.

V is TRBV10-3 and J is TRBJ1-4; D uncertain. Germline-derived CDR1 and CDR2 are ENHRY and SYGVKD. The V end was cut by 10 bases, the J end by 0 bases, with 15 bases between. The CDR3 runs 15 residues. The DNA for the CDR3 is TGTGCCACCCTGAGCCCCGGAACAACTAATGAAAAACTGTTTTTT. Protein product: CATLSPGTTNEKLFF.

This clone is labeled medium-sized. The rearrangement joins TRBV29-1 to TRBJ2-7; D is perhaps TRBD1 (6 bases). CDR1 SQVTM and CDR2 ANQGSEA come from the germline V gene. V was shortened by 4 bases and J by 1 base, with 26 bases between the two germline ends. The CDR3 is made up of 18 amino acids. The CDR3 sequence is CSVAGGQGPKRGSYEQYF. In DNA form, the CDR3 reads TGCAGCGTTGCCGGTGGCCAGGGGCCAAAAAGGGGTTCCTACGAGCAGTACTTC.

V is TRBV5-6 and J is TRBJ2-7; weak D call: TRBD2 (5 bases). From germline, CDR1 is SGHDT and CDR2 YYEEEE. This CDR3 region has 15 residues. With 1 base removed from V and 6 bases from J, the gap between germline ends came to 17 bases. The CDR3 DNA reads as TGTGCCAGCAGCTTGTTGGCCGAGGGTAGTGGCGAGCAGTACTTC. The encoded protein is CASSLLAEGSGEQYF.

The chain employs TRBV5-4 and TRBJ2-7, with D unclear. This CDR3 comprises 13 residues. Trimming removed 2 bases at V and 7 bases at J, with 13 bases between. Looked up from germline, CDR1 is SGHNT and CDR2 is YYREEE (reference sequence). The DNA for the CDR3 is TGTGCCAGCAGCTTTCTGCAAGTCGGGGAGCAGTACTTC. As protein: CASSFLQVGEQYF.